This is a list of T cell receptor beta chains from one sample in a study of T-cell memory formation after mild COVID-19. Via MiXCR, TCRdb re-called the 5' RACE reads, giving one row per CDR3 protein. Of 400,000 or so distinct CDR3 sequences detected, around 18% appear once; the ten largest clones hold 7.5% to 10%. What was sequenced was PBMCs or a T cell subset sorted from them (not recorded which). The source is an adult woman who had mild COVID-19 (a few samples of this study predate the infection). Cell type and time point are not known. Each CDR3 is given with its conserved first and last residue. Fields, in order: J gene, CDR3 length, V gene, D gene, clone size, CDR3 DNA, CDR3 protein. D genes are given only for firm matches. Where a row states a size, it is once, few, many or the class of an expanded clone; other rows omit it.

>TRBJ2-7|15|TRBV5-5|TRBD1|few
TGTGCCAGCAGCCCCTGGACAGGCACGATTTACGAGCAGTACTTC
CASSPWTGTIYEQYF
>TRBJ2-3|15|TRBV27|.|.
TGTGCCAGCAGTTTATTTTCGCTAGCGCGAGATACGCAGTATTTT
CASSLFSLARDTQYF
>TRBJ2-4|13|TRBV12-3/TRBV12-4|.|few
TGTGCCAGCAGTCTGGCCGGGGCGGACATTCAGTACTTC
CASSLAGADIQYF
>TRBJ1-1|12|TRBV11-2|.|few
TGTGCCAGCAGCTTAGGGTTAGCTGAAGCTTTCTTT
CASSLGLAEAFF
>TRBJ2-7|18|TRBV7-6|TRBD1|.
TGTGCCAGCAGCCTACGGTTGGTGGGACAGGGCCTACCTGGGGAGCAGTACTTC
CASSLRLVGQGLPGEQYF
>TRBJ1-2|15|TRBV14|TRBD1|once
TGTGCCAGCAGCCGTCCCGGGACAGGGGTTCATGGCTACACCTTC
CASSRPGTGVHGYTF
>TRBJ2-1|16|TRBV18|TRBD1|few
TGTGCCAGCTCACCTCCGGGACAGGGGGCGTGGAATGAGCAGTTCTTC
CASSPPGQGAWNEQFF
>TRBJ2-7|11|TRBV19|.|.
TGTGCCAGTAGTATGGGAGCCGAGCAGTACTTC
CASSMGAEQYF
>TRBJ2-5|16|TRBV7-8|TRBD1|few
TGTGCCAGCAGCCTTCGGGCGACAGGGCTGGGGGAGACCCAGTACTTC
CASSLRATGLGETQYF
>TRBJ2-1|15|TRBV12-3/TRBV12-4|TRBD2|many
TGTGCCAGCAGTCGACTAGCGGGAGAATCTAATGAGCAGTTCTTC
CASSRLAGESNEQFF
>TRBJ1-3|14|TRBV18|.|few
TGTGCCAGCTCACCATTCACGGACGGAAACACCATATATTTT
CASSPFTDGNTIYF
>TRBJ1-5|14|TRBV15|.|.
TGTGCCACCAGCAGAGATCGCGGGAATCAGCCCCAGCATTTT
CATSRDRGNQPQHF
>TRBJ1-1|13|TRBV7-9|TRBD1|few
TGTGCCAGCAGCCCAACTGGGACAGGGGAAGCTTTCTTT
CASSPTGTGEAFF
>TRBJ2-5|12|TRBV21-1|.|.
TGTGCCAGCTGGACTAGCCAAGAGACCCAGTACTTC
CASWTSQETQYF
>TRBJ2-7|15|TRBV7-2|TRBD1|few
TGTGCCAGCAGCCCCAACCCGGGACAGGGGAACGAGCAGTACTTC
CASSPNPGQGNEQYF